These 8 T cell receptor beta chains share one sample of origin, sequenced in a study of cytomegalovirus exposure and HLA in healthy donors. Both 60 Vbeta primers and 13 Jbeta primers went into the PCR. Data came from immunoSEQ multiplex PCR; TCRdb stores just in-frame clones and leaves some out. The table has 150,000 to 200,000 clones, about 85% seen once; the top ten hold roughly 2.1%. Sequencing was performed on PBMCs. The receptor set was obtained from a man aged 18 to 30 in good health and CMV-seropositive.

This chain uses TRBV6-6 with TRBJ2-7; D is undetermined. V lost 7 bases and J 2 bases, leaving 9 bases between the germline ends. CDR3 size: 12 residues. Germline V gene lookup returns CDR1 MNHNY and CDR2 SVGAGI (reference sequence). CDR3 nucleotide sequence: TGTGCCAGCATTGGAGTAACCTACGAGCAGTACTTC. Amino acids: CASIGVTYEQYF.

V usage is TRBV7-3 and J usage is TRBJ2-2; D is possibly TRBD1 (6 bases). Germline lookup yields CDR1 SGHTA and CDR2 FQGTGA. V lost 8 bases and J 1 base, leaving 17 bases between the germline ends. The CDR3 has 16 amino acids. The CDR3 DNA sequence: TGTGCCAGCGCAAGAGTCGCCAGGGGGAACACCGGGGAGCTGTTTTTT. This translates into CASARVARGNTGELFF.

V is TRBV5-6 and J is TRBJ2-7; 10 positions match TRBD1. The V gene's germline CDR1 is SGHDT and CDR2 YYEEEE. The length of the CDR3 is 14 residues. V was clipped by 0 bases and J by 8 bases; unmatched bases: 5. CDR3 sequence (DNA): TGTGCCAGCAGCTTGGCGGACAGGGGGTTCAAGCAGTACTTC. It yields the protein CASSLADRGFKQYF.

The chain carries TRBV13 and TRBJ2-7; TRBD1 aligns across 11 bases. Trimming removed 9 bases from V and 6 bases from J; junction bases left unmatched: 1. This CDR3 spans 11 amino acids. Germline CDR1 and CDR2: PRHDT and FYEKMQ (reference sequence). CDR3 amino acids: CARDRGREQYF. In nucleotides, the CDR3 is TGTGCCAGGGACAGGGGGCGCGAGCAGTACTTC.

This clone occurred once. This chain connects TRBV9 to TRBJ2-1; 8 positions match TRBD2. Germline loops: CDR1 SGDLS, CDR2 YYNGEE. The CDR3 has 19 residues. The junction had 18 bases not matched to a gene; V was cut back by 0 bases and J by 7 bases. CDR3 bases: TGTGCCAGCAGCGTAGTGGGGTCCGCTCGGGGGGGGCCGAAGAATGAGCAGTTCTTC. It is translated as CASSVVGSARGGPKNEQFF.

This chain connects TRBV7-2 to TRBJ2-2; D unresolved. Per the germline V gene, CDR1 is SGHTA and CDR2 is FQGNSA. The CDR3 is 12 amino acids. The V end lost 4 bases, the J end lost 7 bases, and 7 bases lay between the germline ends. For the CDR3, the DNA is TGTGCCAGCAGCTGGTCGGGCGGGGAGCTGTTTTTT. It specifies CASSWSGGELFF. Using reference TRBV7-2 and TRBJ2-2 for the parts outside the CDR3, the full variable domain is GAGVSQSPSNKVTEKGKDVELRCDPISGHTALYWYRQSLGQGLEFLIYFQGNSAPDKSGLPSDRFSAERTGGSVSTLTIQRTQQEDSAVYLCASSWSGGELFFGEGSRLTVL.

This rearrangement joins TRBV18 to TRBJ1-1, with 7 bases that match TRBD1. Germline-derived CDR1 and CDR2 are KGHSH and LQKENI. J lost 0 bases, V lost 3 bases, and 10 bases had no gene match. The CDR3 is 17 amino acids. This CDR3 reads CASSPRTGMILNTEAFF. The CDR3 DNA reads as TGTGCCAGCTCACCTCGGACAGGAATGATTTTGAACACTGAAGCTTTCTTT.

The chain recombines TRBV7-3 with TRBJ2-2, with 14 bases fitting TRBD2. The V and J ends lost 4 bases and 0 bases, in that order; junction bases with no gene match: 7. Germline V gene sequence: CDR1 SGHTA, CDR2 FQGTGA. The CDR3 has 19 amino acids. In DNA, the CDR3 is TGTGCCAGCAGCTCGGGAGGACTAGCGGGGGGCCCGAACACCGGGGAGCTGTTTTTT. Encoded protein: CASSSGGLAGGPNTGELFF.